This T cell receptor (beta chain) was sequenced in a study of T cells after yellow fever vaccination. V gave up 4 bases and J gave up 1 base, with 11 bases separating them. Per germline, CDR1 MNHEY and CDR2 SMNVEV (reference sequence). This CDR3 is built from 15 residues. Points from the study as a whole: Post-booster repertoires again held most primary-vaccination clones (roughly 96% CD4, 80% to 90% CD8).

This clonotype appeared many times. Its target is not known. 5'RACE template switching added a universal primer site and UMIs to TCR cDNA. A single record per CDR3 protein comes from TCRdb applying MiXCR to the 5' RACE reads. The profile shows about 260,000 distinct CDR3 sequences, over 3% of them singletons. The source was PBMCs, collected 15 days after the yellow fever booster vaccination. This chain connects TRBV27 to TRBJ1-5; D call uncertain. This receptor was obtained from a man between 18 and 35 years old who received the YFV17D yellow fever vaccine. The CDR3 region is CASSSKGGSNQPQHF. In DNA, the CDR3 is TGTGCCAGCAGTTCAAAGGGTGGAAGCAATCAGCCCCAGCATTTT.